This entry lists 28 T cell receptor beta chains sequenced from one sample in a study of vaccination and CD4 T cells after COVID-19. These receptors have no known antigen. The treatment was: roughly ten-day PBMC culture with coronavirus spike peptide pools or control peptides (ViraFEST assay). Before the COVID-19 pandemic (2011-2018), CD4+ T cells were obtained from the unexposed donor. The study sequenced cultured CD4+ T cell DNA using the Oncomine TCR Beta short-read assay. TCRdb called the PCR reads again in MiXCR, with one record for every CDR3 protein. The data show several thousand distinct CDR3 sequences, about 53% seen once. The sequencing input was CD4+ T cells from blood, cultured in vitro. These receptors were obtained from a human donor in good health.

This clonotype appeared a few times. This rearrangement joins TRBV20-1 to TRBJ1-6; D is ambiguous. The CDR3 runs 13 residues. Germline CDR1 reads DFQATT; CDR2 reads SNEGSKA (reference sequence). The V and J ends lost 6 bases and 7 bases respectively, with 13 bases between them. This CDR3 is CSAVGKLNSPLHF. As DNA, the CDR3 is TGCAGTGCCGTCGGTAAATTGAATTCACCCCTCCACTTT.

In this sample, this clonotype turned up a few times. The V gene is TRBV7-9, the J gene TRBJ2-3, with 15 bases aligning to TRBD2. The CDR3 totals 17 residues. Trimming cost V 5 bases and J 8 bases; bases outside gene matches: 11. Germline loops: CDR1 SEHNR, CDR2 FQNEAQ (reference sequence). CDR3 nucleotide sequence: TGTGCCAGCAGCCGGACTAGCGGGGGGGCCATCGTGAGTACGCAGTATTTT. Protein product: CASSRTSGGAIVSTQYF.

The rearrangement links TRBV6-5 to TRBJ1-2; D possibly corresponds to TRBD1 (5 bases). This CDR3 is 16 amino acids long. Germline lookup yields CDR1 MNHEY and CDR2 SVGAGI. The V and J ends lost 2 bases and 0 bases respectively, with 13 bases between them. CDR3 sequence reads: CASSYGAGIPNYGYTF. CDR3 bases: TGTGCCAGCAGTTACGGGGCAGGGATCCCTAACTATGGCTACACCTTC.

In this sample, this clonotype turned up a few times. CDR3 in amino acids: CASSSLSDYGYTF. The CDR3 bases are TGTGCCAGCAGTTCTTTATCAGACTATGGCTACACCTTC. The chain combines TRBV12-3 or TRBV12-4 with TRBJ1-2; D gene ambiguous. The CDR3 has 13 residues. V lost 4 bases and J lost 3, with 9 bases in between.

CDR3 residues: CSVGQTNSMNTEAFF. In DNA, the CDR3 is TGCAGCGTGGGCCAGACCAATTCCATGAACACTGAAGCTTTCTTT. This chain connects TRBV29-1 to TRBJ1-1; no firm D call. Germline loops: CDR1 SQVTM, CDR2 ANQGSEA. CDR3 size: 15 residues. Trimming left V 6 bases short and J 0 bases short, with 17 bases between.

The CDR3 protein is CSARDWRGSNSPLHF. Here the CDR3 DNA reads TGCAGTGCTAGGGACTGGAGGGGTTCTAATTCACCCCTCCACTTT. This chain connects TRBV20-1 to TRBJ1-6; possible D gene TRBD1, 5 bases. The CDR3 length is 15 residues. V lost 3 bases and J 6 bases, leaving 15 bases between the germline ends. Germline values: CDR1 DFQATT, CDR2 SNEGSKA (reference sequence).

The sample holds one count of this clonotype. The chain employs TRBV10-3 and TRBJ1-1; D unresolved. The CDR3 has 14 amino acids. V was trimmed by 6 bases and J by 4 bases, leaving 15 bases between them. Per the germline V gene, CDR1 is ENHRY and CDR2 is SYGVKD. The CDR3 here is CAIRDRVEGTEAFF. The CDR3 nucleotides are TGTGCCATCAGGGATAGGGTAGAGGGCACTGAAGCTTTCTTT.

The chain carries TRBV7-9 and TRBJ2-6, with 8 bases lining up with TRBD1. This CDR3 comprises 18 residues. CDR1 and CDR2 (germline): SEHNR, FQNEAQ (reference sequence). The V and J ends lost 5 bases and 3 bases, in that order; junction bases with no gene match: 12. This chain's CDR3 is CASSTGQGFSYGANVLTF. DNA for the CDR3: TGTGCCAGCAGCACAGGACAGGGTTTTTCCTATGGGGCCAACGTCCTGACTTTC.

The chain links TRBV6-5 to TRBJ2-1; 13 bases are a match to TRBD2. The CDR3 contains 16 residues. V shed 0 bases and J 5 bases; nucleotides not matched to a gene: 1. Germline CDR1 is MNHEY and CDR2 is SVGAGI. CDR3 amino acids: CASSYSGLAGNNEQFF. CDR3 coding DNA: TGTGCCAGCAGTTACTCGGGACTAGCGGGAAACAATGAGCAGTTCTTC.

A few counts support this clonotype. CDR3 in amino acids: CASRGLADTQYF. The DNA for the CDR3 is TGTGCCAGCAGGGGGCTAGCAGATACGCAGTATTTT. J is TRBJ2-3 and V is TRBV7-9; the D gene is possibly TRBD1 (5 bases). Germline CDR1 and CDR2: SEHNR and FQNEAQ (reference sequence). This CDR3 is 12 amino acids long. Trimming stripped 6 bases from V and 4 bases from J, with 8 bases between.

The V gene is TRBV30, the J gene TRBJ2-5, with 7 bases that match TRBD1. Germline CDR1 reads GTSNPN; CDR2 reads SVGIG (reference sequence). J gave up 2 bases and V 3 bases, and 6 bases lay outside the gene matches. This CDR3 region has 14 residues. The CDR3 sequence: CAWRPGQIQETQYF. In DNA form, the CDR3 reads TGTGCCTGGAGGCCGGGACAGATACAAGAGACCCAGTACTTC.

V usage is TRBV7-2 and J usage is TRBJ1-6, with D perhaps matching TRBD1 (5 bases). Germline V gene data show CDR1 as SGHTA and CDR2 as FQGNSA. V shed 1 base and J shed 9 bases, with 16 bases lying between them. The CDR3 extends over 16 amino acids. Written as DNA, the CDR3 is TGTGCCAGCAGCTTAGGAGGCAGGTCTAGGGGTTCACCCCTCCACTTT. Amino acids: CASSLGGRSRGSPLHF.

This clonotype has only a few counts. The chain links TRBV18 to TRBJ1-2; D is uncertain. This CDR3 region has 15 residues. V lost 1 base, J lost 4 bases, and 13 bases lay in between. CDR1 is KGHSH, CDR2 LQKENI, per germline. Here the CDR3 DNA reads TGTGCCAGCTCACCACGCTCAGACACTCGCTATGGCTACACCTTC. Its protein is CASSPRSDTRYGYTF.

In nucleotides, the CDR3 is TGTGCCAGCAGCTTAGGAGCAAATCAGCCCCAGCATTTT. Its protein product is CASSLGANQPQHF. V gene TRBV7-9 combines with J gene TRBJ1-5; D remains ambiguous. The CDR3 consists of 13 residues. Germline-derived CDR1 and CDR2 are SEHNR and FQNEAQ (reference sequence). The germline V and J ends were trimmed by 1 base and 4 bases, with 5 bases remaining between them. Looking up the rest from reference TRBV7-9 and TRBJ1-5 gives the full variable domain: DTGVSQNPRHKITKRGQNVTFRCDPISEHNRLYWYRQTLGQGPEFLTYFQNEAQLEKSRLLSDRFSAERPKGSFSTLEIQRTEQGDSAMYLCASSLGANQPQHFGDGTRLSIL.

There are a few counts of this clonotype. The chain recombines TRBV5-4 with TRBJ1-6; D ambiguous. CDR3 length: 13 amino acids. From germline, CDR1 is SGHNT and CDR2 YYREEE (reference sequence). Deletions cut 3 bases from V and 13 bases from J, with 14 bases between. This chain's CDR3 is CASSSRTSSPLHF. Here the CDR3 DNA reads TGTGCCAGCAGCTCAAGGACCTCTTCCCCCCTCCACTTT.

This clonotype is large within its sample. CDR3 residues: CASSEGPQYGYTF. As DNA, the CDR3 is TGTGCCAGCAGTGAAGGGCCGCAATATGGCTACACCTTC. V and J are TRBV6-1 and TRBJ1-2; D unclear. Trimming took off 1 base at V and 5 bases at J, with 8 bases between the two ends. The CDR3 has 13 amino acids. The germline V gene encodes CDR1 MNHNS and CDR2 SASEGT.

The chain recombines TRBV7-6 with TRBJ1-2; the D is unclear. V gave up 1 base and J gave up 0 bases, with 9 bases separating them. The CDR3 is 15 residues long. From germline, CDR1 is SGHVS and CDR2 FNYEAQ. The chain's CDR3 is CASSLGRGTNYGYTF. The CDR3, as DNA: TGTGCCAGCAGCTTAGGTCGCGGAACTAACTATGGCTACACCTTC.

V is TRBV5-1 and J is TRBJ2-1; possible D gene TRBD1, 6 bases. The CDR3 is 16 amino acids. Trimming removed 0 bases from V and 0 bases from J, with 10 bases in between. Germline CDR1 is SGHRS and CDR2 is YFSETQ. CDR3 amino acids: CASSLETGLSYNEQFF. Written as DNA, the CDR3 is TGCGCCAGCAGCTTGGAGACAGGTCTCTCCTACAATGAGCAGTTCTTC. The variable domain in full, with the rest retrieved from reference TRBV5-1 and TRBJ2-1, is KAGVTQTPRYLIKTRGQQVTLSCSPISGHRSVSWYQQTPGQGLQFLFEYFSETQRNKGNFPGRFSGRQFSNSRSEMNVSTLELGDSALYLCASSLETGLSYNEQFFGPGTRLTVL.

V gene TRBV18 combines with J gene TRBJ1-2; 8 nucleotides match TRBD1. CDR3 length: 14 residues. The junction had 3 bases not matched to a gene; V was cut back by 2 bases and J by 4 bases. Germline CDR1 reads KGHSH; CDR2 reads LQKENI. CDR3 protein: CASSPFDRGYGYTF. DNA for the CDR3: TGTGCCAGCTCACCATTCGACAGGGGCTATGGCTACACCTTC.

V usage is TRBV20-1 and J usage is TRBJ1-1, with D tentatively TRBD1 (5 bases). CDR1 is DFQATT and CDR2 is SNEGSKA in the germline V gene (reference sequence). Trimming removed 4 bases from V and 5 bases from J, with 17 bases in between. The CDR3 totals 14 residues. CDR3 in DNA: TGCAGTGCTATGGTGAAGGGGCGAGGGACTGAAGCTTTCTTT. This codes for CSAMVKGRGTEAFF.

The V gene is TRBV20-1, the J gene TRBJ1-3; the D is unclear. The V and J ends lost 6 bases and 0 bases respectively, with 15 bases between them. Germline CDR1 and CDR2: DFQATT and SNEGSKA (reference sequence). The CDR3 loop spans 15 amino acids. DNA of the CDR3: TGCAGTGCCGTGGCAGCTGGGAGCTCTGGAAACACCATATATTTT. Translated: CSAVAAGSSGNTIYF.

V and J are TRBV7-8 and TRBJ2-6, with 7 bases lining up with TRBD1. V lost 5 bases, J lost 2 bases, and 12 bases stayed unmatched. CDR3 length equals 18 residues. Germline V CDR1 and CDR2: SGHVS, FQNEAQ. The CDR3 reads CASSPTATGIAGANVLTF. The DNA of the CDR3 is TGTGCCAGCAGCCCGACCGCGACAGGGATCGCTGGGGCCAACGTCCTGACTTTC. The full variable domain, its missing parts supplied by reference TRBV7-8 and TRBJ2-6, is GAGVSQSPRYKVAKRGQDVALRCDPISGHVSLFWYQQALGQGPEFLTYFQNEAQLDKSGLPSDRFFAERPEGSVSTLKIQRTQQEDSAVYLCASSPTATGIAGANVLTFGAGSRLTVL.

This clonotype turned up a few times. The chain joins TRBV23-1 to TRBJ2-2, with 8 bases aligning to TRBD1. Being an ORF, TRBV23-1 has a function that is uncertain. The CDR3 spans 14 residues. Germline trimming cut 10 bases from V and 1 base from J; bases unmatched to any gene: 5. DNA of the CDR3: TGCGCCAATATCGACAGGGGGAACACCGGGGAGCTGTTTTTT. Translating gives CANIDRGNTGELFF.

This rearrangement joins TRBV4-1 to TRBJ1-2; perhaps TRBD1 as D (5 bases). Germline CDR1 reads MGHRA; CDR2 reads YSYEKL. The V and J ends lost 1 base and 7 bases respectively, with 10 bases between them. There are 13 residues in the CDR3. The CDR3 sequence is CASSQVGVGGYTF. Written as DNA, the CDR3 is TGCGCCAGCAGCCAAGTGGGGGTTGGTGGCTACACCTTC.

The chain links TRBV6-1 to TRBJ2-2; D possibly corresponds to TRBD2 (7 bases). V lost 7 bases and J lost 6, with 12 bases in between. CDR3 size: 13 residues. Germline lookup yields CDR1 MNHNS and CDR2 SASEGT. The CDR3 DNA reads TGTGCCAGCATGAGGGGGGGGTCCGGGGAGCTGTTTTTT. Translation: CASMRGGSGELFF.

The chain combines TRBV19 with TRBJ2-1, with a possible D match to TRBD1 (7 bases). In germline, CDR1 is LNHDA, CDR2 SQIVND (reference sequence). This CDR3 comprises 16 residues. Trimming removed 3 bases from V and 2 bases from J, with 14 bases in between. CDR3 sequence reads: CASSISRGTAYNEQFF. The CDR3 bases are TGTGCCAGTAGTATCAGCCGCGGGACAGCCTACAATGAGCAGTTCTTC.

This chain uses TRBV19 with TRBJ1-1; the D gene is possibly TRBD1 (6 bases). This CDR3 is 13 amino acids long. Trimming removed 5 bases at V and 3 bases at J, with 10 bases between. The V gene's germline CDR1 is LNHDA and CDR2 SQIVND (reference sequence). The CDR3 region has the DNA TGTGCCAGTAGTCACAGGGTGGACACTGAAGCTTTCTTT. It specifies CASSHRVDTEAFF. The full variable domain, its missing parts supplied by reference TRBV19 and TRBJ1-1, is DGGITQSPKYLFRKEGQNVTLSCEQNLNHDAMYWYRQDPGQGLRLIYYSQIVNDFQKGDIAEGYSVSREKKESFPLTVTSAQKNPTAFYLCASSHRVDTEAFFGQGTRLTVV.

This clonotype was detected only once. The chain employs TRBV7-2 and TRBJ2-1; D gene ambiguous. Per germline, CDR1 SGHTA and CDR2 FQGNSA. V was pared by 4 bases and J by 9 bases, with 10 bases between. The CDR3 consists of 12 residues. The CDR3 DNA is TGTGCCAGCAGCTGGGCTGTTGGTGAGCAGTTCTTC. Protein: CASSWAVGEQFF.